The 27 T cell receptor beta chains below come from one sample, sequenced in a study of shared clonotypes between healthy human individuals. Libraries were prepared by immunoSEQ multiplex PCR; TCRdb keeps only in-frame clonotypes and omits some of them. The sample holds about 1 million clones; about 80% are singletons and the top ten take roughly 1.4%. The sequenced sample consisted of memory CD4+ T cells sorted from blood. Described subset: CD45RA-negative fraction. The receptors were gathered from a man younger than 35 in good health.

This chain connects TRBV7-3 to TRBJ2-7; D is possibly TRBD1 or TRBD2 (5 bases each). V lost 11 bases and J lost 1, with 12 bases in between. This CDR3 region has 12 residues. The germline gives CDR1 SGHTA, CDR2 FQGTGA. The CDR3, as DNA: TGTGCCCCAGGGTGGAGGTCCTACGAGCAGTACTTC. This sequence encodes CAPGWRSYEQYF.

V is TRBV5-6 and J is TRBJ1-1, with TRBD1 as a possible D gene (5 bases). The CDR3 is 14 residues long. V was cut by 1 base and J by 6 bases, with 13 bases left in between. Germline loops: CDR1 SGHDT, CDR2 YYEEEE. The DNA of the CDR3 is TGTGCCAGCAGCTTGCCCATCATGGGGGCTGAAGCTTTCTTT. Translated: CASSLPIMGAEAFF. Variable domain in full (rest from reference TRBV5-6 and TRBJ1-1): DAGVTQSPTHLIKTRGQQVTLRCSPKSGHDTVSWYQQALGQGPQFIFQYYEEEERQRGNFPDRFSGHQFPNYSSELNVNALLLGDSALYLCASSLPIMGAEAFFGQGTRLTVV.

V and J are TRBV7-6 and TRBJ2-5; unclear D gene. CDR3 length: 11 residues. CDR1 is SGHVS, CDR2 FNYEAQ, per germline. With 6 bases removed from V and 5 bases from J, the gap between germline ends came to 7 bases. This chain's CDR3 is CASSLIETQYF. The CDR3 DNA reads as TGTGCCAGCAGTTTGATCGAGACCCAGTACTTC.

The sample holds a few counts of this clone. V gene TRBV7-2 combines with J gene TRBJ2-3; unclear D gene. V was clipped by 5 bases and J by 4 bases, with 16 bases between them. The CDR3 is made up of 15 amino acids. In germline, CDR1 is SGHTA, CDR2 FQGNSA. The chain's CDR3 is CASSPTLVVSDTQYF. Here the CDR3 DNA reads TGTGCCAGCAGCCCTACTCTGGTGGTATCAGATACGCAGTATTTT.

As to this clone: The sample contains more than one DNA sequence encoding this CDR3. CDR3 sequence: CASSVGGLKETQYF. Here the CDR3 DNA reads TGTGCCAGCAGCGTAGGGGGCTTAAAAGAGACCCAGTACTTC. J is TRBJ2-5 and V is TRBV9; possible D gene TRBD1, 5 bases. Germline V gene sequence: CDR1 SGDLS, CDR2 YYNGEE. With 0 bases removed from V and 3 bases from J, the gap between germline ends came to 9 bases. This CDR3 contains 14 residues.

The CDR3 sequence is CASSRGLYGYTF. CDR3 nucleotide sequence: TGTGCCAGCTCACGGGGTCTCTATGGCTACACCTTC. The chain uses TRBV18 and TRBJ1-2; D uncertain. The germline V gene encodes CDR1 KGHSH and CDR2 LQKENI. V shed 4 bases and J shed 4 bases, with 7 bases lying between them. CDR3 length equals 12 residues.

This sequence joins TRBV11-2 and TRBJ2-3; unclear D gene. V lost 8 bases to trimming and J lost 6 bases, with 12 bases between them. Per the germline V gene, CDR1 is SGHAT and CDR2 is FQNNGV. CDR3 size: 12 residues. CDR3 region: CASLHGRDTQYF. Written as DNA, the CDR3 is TGTGCCAGCCTCCATGGCAGGGATACGCAGTATTTT.

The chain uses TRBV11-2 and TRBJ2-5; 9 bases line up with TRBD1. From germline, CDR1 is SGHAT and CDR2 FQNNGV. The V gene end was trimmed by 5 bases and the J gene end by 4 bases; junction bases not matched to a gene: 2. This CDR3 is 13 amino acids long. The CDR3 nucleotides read TGTGCCAGCAGCGGGACAGGGTTAGAGACCCAGTACTTC. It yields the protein CASSGTGLETQYF.

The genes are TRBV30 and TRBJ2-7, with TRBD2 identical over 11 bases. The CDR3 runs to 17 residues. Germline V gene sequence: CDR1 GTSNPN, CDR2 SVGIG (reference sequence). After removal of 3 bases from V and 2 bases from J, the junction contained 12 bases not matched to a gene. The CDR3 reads CAWSGVSGTSGTYEQYF. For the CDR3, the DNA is TGTGCCTGGAGCGGAGTCTCCGGGACTAGCGGTACCTACGAGCAGTACTTC.

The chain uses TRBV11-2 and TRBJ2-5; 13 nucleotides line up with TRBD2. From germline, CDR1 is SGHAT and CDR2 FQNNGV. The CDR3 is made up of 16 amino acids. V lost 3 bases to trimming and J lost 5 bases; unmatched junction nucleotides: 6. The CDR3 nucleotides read TGTGCCAGCAGCTTCCGTGGACTAGCGGGGGAGGAGACCCAGTACTTC. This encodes CASSFRGLAGEETQYF.

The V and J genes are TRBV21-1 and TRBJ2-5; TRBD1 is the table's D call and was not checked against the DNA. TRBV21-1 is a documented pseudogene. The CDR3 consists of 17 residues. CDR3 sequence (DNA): TGTGCCAGCAGCGCCTGGACAGGGAGGAATCACCAAGAGACCCAGTACTTC. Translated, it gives CASSAWTGRNHQETQYF.

CDR3: CASSINRDQPQHF. The CDR3 nucleotides read TGTGCCAGTAGTATAAATAGGGATCAGCCCCAGCATTTT. This rearrangement joins TRBV19 to TRBJ1-5; D not resolved. Germline V gene lookup returns CDR1 LNHDA and CDR2 SQIVND (reference sequence). This CDR3 is 13 amino acids long. The V gene lost 2 bases and the J gene lost 5 bases, with 7 bases spanning the gap.

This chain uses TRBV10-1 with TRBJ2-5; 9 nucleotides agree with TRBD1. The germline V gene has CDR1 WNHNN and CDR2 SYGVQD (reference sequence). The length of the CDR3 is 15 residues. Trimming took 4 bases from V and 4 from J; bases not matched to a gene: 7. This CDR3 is CASSAGQGAAETQYF. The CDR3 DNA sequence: TGCGCCAGCAGTGCGGGACAGGGTGCGGCAGAGACCCAGTACTTC.

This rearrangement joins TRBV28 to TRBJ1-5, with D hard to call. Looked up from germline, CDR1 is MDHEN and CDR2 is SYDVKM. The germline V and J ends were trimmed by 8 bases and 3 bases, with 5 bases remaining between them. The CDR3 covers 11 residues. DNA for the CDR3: TGTGCCAGCCGAGACAATCAGCCCCAGCATTTT. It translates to CASRDNQPQHF.

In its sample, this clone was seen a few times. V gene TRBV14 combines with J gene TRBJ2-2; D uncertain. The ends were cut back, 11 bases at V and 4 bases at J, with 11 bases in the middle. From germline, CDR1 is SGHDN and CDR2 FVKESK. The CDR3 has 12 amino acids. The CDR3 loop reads CASRWGTGELFF. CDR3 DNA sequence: TGTGCCTCCAGGTGGGGCACCGGGGAGCTGTTTTTT.

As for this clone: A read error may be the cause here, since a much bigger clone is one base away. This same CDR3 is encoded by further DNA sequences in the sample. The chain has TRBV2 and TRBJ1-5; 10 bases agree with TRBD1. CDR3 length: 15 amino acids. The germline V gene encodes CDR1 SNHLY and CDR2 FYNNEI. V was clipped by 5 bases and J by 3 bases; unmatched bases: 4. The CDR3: CASSPGQGINQPQHF. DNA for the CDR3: TGTGCCAGCAGTCCGGGACAGGGGATCAATCAGCCCCAGCATTTT.

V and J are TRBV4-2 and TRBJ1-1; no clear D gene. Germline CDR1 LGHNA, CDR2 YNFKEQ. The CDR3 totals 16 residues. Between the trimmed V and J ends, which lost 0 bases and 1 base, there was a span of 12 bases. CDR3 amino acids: CASSQDWSLENTEAFF. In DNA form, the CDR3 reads TGTGCCAGCAGCCAAGATTGGTCTCTCGAGAACACTGAAGCTTTCTTT.

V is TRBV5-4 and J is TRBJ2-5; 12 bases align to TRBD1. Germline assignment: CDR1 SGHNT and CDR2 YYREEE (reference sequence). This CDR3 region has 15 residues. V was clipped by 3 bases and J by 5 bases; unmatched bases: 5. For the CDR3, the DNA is TGTGCCAGCAGCTCCCGGGACAGGGGGCAGGAGACCCAGTACTTC. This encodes CASSSRDRGQETQYF.

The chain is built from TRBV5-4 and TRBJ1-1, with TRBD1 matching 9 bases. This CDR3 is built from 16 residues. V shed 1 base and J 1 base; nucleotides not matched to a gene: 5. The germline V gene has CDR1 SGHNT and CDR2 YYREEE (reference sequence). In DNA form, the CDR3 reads TGTGCCAGCAGCTTGCCCAACAGGGGGCAGAACACTGAAGCTTTCTTT. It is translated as CASSLPNRGQNTEAFF.

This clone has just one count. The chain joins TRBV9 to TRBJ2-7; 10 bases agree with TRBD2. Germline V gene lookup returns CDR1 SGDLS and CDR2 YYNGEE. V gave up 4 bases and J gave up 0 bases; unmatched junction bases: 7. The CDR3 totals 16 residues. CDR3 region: CASSPQAGGISYEQYF. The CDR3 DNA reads TGTGCCAGCAGCCCGCAAGCGGGAGGGATCTCCTACGAGCAGTACTTC.

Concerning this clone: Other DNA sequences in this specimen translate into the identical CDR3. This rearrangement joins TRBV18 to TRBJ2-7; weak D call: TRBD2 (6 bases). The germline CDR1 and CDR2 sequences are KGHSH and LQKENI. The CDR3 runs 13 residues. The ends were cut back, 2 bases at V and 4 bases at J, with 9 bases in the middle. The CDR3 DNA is TGTGCCAGCTCACCATCGGGGGTTTACGAGCAGTACTTC. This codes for CASSPSGVYEQYF.

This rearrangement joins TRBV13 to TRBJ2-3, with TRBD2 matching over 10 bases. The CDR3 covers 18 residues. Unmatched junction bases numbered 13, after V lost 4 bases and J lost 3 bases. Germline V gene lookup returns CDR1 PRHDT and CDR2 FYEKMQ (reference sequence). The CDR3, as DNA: TGTGCCAGCAGCTCACGTCCCGGGACTAGCGCGAGGACAGATACGCAGTATTTT. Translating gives CASSSRPGTSARTDTQYF.

CDR3 region: CASSTGLAGGQETQYF. The CDR3 nucleotides are TGTGCCAGCAGCACAGGACTAGCGGGAGGGCAAGAGACCCAGTACTTC. The rearrangement joins TRBV5-6 to TRBJ2-5, with TRBD2 identical over 15 bases. The CDR3 has 16 amino acids. Germline V CDR1 and CDR2: SGHDT, YYEEEE. Germline trimming cut 4 bases from V and 2 bases from J; bases unmatched to any gene: 3.

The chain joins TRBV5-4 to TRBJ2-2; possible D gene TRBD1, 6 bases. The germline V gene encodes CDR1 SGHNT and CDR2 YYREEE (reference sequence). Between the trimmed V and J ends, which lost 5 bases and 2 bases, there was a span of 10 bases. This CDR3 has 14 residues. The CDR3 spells CASRGTRNTGELFF. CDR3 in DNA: TGTGCCAGCAGAGGGACACGAAACACCGGGGAGCTGTTTTTT.

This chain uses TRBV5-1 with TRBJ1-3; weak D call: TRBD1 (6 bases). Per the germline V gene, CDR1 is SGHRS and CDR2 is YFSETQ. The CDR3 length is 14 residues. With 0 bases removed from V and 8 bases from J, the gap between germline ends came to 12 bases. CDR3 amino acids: CASSLEGQQDTIYF. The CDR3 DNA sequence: TGCGCCAGCAGCTTGGAAGGACAGCAAGACACCATATATTTT.

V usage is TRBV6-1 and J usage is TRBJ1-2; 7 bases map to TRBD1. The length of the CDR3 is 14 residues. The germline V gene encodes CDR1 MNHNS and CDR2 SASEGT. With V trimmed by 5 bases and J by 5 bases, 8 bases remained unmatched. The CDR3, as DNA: TGTGCCAGCAGTCCACCGGGACAGAAATATGGCTACACCTTC. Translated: CASSPPGQKYGYTF.

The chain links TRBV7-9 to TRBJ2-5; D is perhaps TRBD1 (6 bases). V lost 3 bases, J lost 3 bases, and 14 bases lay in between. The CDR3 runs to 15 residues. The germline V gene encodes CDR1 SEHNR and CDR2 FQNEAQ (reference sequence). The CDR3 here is CASSLGGGLEETQYF. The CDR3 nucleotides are TGTGCCAGCAGCTTGGGTGGGGGCCTTGAAGAGACCCAGTACTTC.